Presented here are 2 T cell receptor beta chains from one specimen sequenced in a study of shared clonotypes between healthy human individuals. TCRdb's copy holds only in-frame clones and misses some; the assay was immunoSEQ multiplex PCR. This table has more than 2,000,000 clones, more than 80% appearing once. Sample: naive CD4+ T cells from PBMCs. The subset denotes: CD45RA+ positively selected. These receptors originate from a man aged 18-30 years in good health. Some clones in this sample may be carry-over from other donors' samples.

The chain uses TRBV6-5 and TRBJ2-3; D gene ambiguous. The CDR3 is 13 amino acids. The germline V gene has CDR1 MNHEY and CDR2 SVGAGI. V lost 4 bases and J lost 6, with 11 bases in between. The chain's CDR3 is CASSSLREDTQYF. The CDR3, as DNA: TGTGCCAGCAGTTCGCTAAGAGAGGATACGCAGTATTTT.

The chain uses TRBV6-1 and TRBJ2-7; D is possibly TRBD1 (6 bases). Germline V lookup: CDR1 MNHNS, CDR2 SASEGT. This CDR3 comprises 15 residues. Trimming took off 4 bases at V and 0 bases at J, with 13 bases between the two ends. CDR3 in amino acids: CASSGSAGASYEQYF. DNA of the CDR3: TGTGCCAGCAGTGGTTCGGCAGGGGCCTCCTACGAGCAGTACTTC.